The clone carrying this TCR beta chain was recorded a few times. Its antigen is unidentified. TCRdb analysed the 5' RACE reads with MiXCR anew, one entry per CDR3 protein. Of 30,000 to 45,000 distinct CDR3 sequences in the sample, around 10% were seen once. The source of the sample is a study of CD8 T cells in ankylosing spondylitis. The CDR3 spans 16 residues. Germline assignment: CDR1 SGDLS and CDR2 YYNGEE. V lost 4 bases and J 6 bases, leaving 19 bases between the germline ends. General study findings and limits: In synovial fluid and blood from reactive arthritis, some motif variants were previously reported. Enrichment of disease-linked clones was reportedly significant in matched ankylosing spondylitis synovial fluid. Ankylosing spondylitis blood appeared to carry a characteristic TCR beta motif of several highly homologous variants.

J is TRBJ2-2 and V is TRBV9; tentatively, D is TRBD2 (5 bases). The TCR was taken from a male donor with ankylosing spondylitis. The sequenced material came from synovial fluid, either unsorted or a sorted T cell fraction (not recorded which). The CDR3 spells CASSNTPGLGAGELFF. DNA for the CDR3: TGTGCCAGCAGCAATACTCCGGGCCTCGGGGCCGGGGAGCTGTTTTTT.